The 21 T cell receptor beta chains in this list originate from one sample, sequenced in a study of T cell repertoires in cytomegalovirus infection. TCRdb itself ran the reads through MiXCR, one entry per CDR3 protein. The repertoire holds about 680,000 distinct CDR3 sequences, with about 24% as singletons. The sequenced sample consisted of CD8+ T cells from PBMCs. Source of these receptors: a human donor in good health (CMV status not recorded). Some clones in this sample may be carry-over from other donors' samples.

This clonotype came up a few times. This chain joins TRBV20-1 and TRBJ2-7; D perhaps matches TRBD2 (6 bases). The V gene's germline CDR1 is DFQATT and CDR2 SNEGSKA (reference sequence). This CDR3 is built from 13 residues. Trimming took off 3 bases at V and 7 bases at J, with 16 bases between the two ends. The CDR3 protein is CSASHRPGREQYF. Here the CDR3 DNA reads TGCAGTGCTAGTCACCGGCCGGGGAGGGAGCAGTACTTC.

The gene calls are TRBV2 and TRBJ1-1; possible D gene TRBD1, 6 bases. CDR1 and CDR2 from the germline V gene are SNHLY and FYNNEI. Trimming took 4 bases from V and 2 from J, leaving 14 bases between them. CDR3 length: 15 residues. CDR3 region: CASSAGDSINTEAFF. DNA of the CDR3: TGTGCCAGCAGTGCAGGGGACTCCATAAACACTGAAGCTTTCTTT.

The CDR3 region is CSARIAFSSYNEQFF. The DNA of the CDR3 is TGCAGTGCTAGGATAGCATTTAGCTCCTACAATGAGCAGTTCTTC. This chain joins TRBV20-1 and TRBJ2-1; no definite D call. The ends were cut back, 3 bases at V and 0 bases at J, with 12 bases in the middle. The germline CDR1 and CDR2 sequences are DFQATT and SNEGSKA (reference sequence). The CDR3 spans 15 residues.

This clonotype was seen only a few times. The CDR3 region has the DNA TGTGCCAGCAGGGTAGATTATACCTTTGGGGTCGGAAGTTGCTATGGCTACACCTTC. It encodes CASRVDYTFGVGSCYGYTF. This rearrangement joins TRBV14 to TRBJ1-2; D ambiguous. The V end was cut by 6 bases, the J end by 4 bases, with 30 bases between. The CDR3 contains 19 residues. The V gene's germline CDR1 is SGHDN and CDR2 FVKESK.

The chain combines TRBV29-1 with TRBJ2-1, with 12 bases identical to TRBD2. There are 15 residues in the CDR3. Germline V gene data show CDR1 as SQVTM and CDR2 as ANQGSEA. Unmatched junction bases numbered 1, after V lost 1 base and J lost 3 bases. The CDR3 sequence: CSVEGTSGVYNEQFF. The CDR3 DNA reads TGCAGCGTTGAAGGGACTAGCGGGGTCTACAATGAGCAGTTCTTC.

V usage is TRBV20-1 and J usage is TRBJ1-1; 7 nucleotides agree with TRBD1. With 0 bases clipped from V and 3 bases from J, the junction kept 7 bases outside the gene matches. Germline V lookup: CDR1 DFQATT, CDR2 SNEGSKA (reference sequence). This CDR3 has 15 residues. The CDR3 reads CSARDHRQGYTEAFF. The CDR3 DNA reads as TGCAGTGCTAGAGATCATCGACAGGGTTACACTGAAGCTTTCTTT.

With respect to this clonotype: Germline and junction disagree at one end, which may indicate a read error. V gene TRBV28 combines with J gene TRBJ2-5; possibly TRBD1 or TRBD2 for D (6 bases each). This CDR3 is built from 13 residues. Germline V lookup: CDR1 MDHEN, CDR2 SYDVKM. The DNA for the CDR3 is TGTGCCAGCAGCCTTCGGGGGCTGGAGACCCGGTACTTC. This translates into CASSLRGLETRYF.

This clonotype was counted many times. CDR3 in DNA: TGTGCCAGCAGCTTGAGCGGACTAGCGCACTACAATGAGCAGTTCTTC. It yields the protein CASSLSGLAHYNEQFF. The J gene is TRBJ2-1, the V gene TRBV7-9, with TRBD2 identical over 9 bases. CDR3 length equals 16 residues. V trimming: 3 bases; J trimming: 3 bases; junction bases outside the gene matches: 6. In germline, CDR1 is SEHNR, CDR2 FQNEAQ (reference sequence). Variable domain in full (rest from reference TRBV7-9 and TRBJ2-1): DTGVSQNPRHKITKRGQNVTFRCDPISEHNRLYWYRQTLGQGPEFLTYFQNEAQLEKSRLLSDRFSAERPKGSFSTLEIQRTEQGDSAMYLCASSLSGLAHYNEQFFGPGTRLTVL.

This clonotype has ten or more counts. The chain joins TRBV7-9 to TRBJ2-1; unclear D gene. Germline V gene sequence: CDR1 SEHNR, CDR2 FQNEAQ (reference sequence). The CDR3 runs to 13 residues. V dropped 4 bases and J dropped 5 bases, with 9 bases sitting between them. The CDR3 sequence is CASSSGGDNEQFF. The CDR3 DNA reads TGTGCCAGCAGCTCGGGCGGAGACAATGAGCAGTTCTTC.

J is TRBJ2-2 and V is TRBV5-1; 7 bases are shared with TRBD1. Germline CDR1 is SGHRS and CDR2 is YFSETQ. The CDR3 extends over 16 amino acids. V trimming: 5 bases; J trimming: 4 bases; junction bases outside the gene matches: 11. DNA of the CDR3: TGCGCCAGCAGACCGCCTGAGACAGGGTTCACCGGGGAGCTGTTTTTT. Protein: CASRPPETGFTGELFF. Complete variable domain (other parts from reference TRBV5-1 and TRBJ2-2): KAGVTQTPRYLIKTRGQQVTLSCSPISGHRSVSWYQQTPGQGLQFLFEYFSETQRNKGNFPGRFSGRQFSNSRSEMNVSTLELGDSALYLCASRPPETGFTGELFFGEGSRLTVL.

There are many counts of this clonotype. The CDR3 protein is CASSLAGSLRVYVETQYF. DNA of the CDR3: TGTGCCAGCAGCTTAGCGGGGAGTCTCAGGGTTTACGTGGAGACCCAGTACTTC. V is TRBV7-9 and J is TRBJ2-5; perhaps D is TRBD1 or TRBD2 (5 bases each). The CDR3 has 18 amino acids. CDR1 and CDR2 (germline): SEHNR, FQNEAQ (reference sequence). The germline V and J ends were trimmed by 0 bases and 5 bases, with 22 bases remaining between them.

In its sample, this clonotype was seen many times. CDR3 sequence (DNA): TGCAGTGCTAGAGATCTCCTTACCTCAGATACGCAGTATTTT. This translates into CSARDLLTSDTQYF. This chain connects TRBV20-1 to TRBJ2-3; D gene ambiguous. Looked up from germline, CDR1 is DFQATT and CDR2 is SNEGSKA (reference sequence). This CDR3 has 14 residues. With 0 bases removed from V and 4 bases from J, the gap between germline ends came to 11 bases.

The genes are TRBV7-2 and TRBJ2-1; tentatively, D is TRBD1 or TRBD2 (5 bases each). There are 16 residues in the CDR3. Germline V CDR1 and CDR2: SGHTA, FQGNSA. V lost 5 bases and J 5 bases, leaving 19 bases between the germline ends. The CDR3 spells CASSGYGALADNEQFF. The CDR3 DNA reads TGTGCCAGCAGCGGTTATGGGGCTCTAGCTGACAATGAGCAGTTCTTC.

The chain joins TRBV7-6 to TRBJ2-3, with 10 bases that match TRBD1. Germline V gene data show CDR1 as SGHVS and CDR2 as FNYEAQ. This CDR3 region has 17 residues. After removal of 2 bases from V and 5 bases from J, the junction contained 10 bases not matched to a gene. CDR3: CASSLPWDRGEGDTQYF. DNA of the CDR3: TGTGCCAGCAGCTTACCCTGGGACAGGGGAGAGGGAGATACGCAGTATTTT.

This clonotype was seen at least ten times. The chain employs TRBV7-6 and TRBJ2-3; D remains ambiguous. Germline CDR1 is SGHVS and CDR2 is FNYEAQ. The CDR3 has 13 residues. Trimming took off 1 base at V and 6 bases at J, with 8 bases between the two ends. In nucleotides, the CDR3 is TGTGCCAGCAGCTTAGAATATGTGGATACGCAGTATTTT. Its translation is CASSLEYVDTQYF.

This sequence joins TRBV28 and TRBJ1-4, with D perhaps matching TRBD1 (6 bases). The CDR3 runs 17 residues. Germline values: CDR1 MDHEN, CDR2 SYDVKM. Between the trimmed V and J ends, which lost 5 bases and 8 bases, there was a span of 24 bases. The CDR3 here is CASSPNTSGGGGEKLFF. The DNA for the CDR3 is TGTGCCAGCAGTCCGAACACCTCCGGGGGAGGGGGGGAAAAACTGTTTTTT. The whole variable domain, filled in from reference TRBV28 and TRBJ1-4, reads DVKVTQSSRYLVKRTGEKVFLECVQDMDHENMFWYRQDPGLGLRLIYFSYDVKMKEKGDIPEGYSVSREKKERFSLILESASTNQTSMYLCASSPNTSGGGGEKLFFGSGTQLSVL.

The DNA for the CDR3 is TGTGCCAGCAGCCAACAGGGTTTGGACACTGAAGCTTTCTTT. Protein: CASSQQGLDTEAFF. This rearrangement joins TRBV13 to TRBJ1-1, with D possibly being TRBD1 (6 bases). The CDR3 has 14 amino acids. Per the germline V gene, CDR1 is PRHDT and CDR2 is FYEKMQ (reference sequence). Deletions cut 5 bases from V and 3 bases from J, with 13 bases between.

A few counts support this clonotype. The chain couples TRBV7-9 to TRBJ2-3; D is uncertain. This CDR3 is 15 amino acids long. CDR1 SEHNR and CDR2 FQNEAQ come from the germline V gene (reference sequence). V shed 5 bases and J shed 1 base, with 13 bases lying between them. CDR3 DNA sequence: TGTGCCAGCAGCCCCACCGAAGGCCGCACAGATACGCAGTATTTT. Its translation is CASSPTEGRTDTQYF.

This clonotype was seen only a few times. This sequence joins TRBV7-9 and TRBJ1-2; D remains ambiguous. Between the trimmed V and J ends, which lost 0 bases and 2 bases, there was a span of 7 bases. CDR3 length equals 14 residues. Germline lookup yields CDR1 SEHNR and CDR2 FQNEAQ (reference sequence). The CDR3 protein is CASSLAQPNYGYTF. The DNA for the CDR3 is TGTGCCAGCAGCTTAGCCCAACCCAACTATGGCTACACCTTC.

This clonotype was counted many times. V is TRBV4-3 and J is TRBJ2-2; tentatively, D is TRBD1 or TRBD2 (5 bases each). From germline, CDR1 is LGHNA and CDR2 YSLEER. V gave up 1 base and J gave up 2 bases, with 17 bases separating them. The CDR3 has 18 amino acids. In nucleotides, the CDR3 is TGCGCCAGCAGCCAAGTTAGGAGTTGGGGGAAAAACACCGGGGAGCTGTTTTTT. Amino acids: CASSQVRSWGKNTGELFF.

This clonotype was seen only a few times. This CDR3 is CASSPAGTEKSYNEQFF. CDR3 bases: TGCGCCAGCAGCCCGGCCGGGACAGAAAAATCATACAATGAGCAGTTCTTC. J is TRBJ2-1 and V is TRBV5-1; the match to TRBD1 covers 7 bases. Germline V gives CDR1 SGHRS, CDR2 YFSETQ. The ends lost 4 bases at V and 4 bases at J; junction bases unmatched: 14. The CDR3 spans 17 residues. The entire variable domain, with the rest obtained from reference TRBV5-1 and TRBJ2-1, is as follows: KAGVTQTPRYLIKTRGQQVTLSCSPISGHRSVSWYQQTPGQGLQFLFEYFSETQRNKGNFPGRFSGRQFSNSRSEMNVSTLELGDSALYLCASSPAGTEKSYNEQFFGPGTRLTVL.